This T cell receptor beta chain was found in a study of T cells in tuberculosis. CDR3 length equals 16 residues. The trim removed 5 bases at V and 1 base at J, leaving 7 bases unmatched. Germline V gives CDR1 SGHAT, CDR2 FQNNGV. Sorting used thawed, overnight-rested PBMC stained with anti-CD3, a viability dye and GMM-loaded CD1B tetramer. The CD1B tetramers carried C32 glucose monomycolate purified from Rhodococcus equi. The method was immunoSEQ multiplex PCR; TCRdb's version includes in-frame clones alone and lacks a portion of them. In the table there are about 58,000 clones, around 90% of which are singletons.

The sequence derives from an adult woman with latent tuberculosis. The gene calls are TRBV11-2 and TRBJ1-1, with 10 bases matching TRBD1. The specimen sequenced was CD1b-GMM tetramer-negative cells sorted from PBMCs. In DNA, the CDR3 is TGTGCCAGCAGCCCTAGACAGGGGGCGCGGAACACTGAAGCTTTCTTT. It specifies CASSPRQGARNTEAFF.